The rows below give T cell receptor beta chains drawn from one sample of a study of shared clonotypes between healthy human individuals. Sequencing was performed with immunoSEQ multiplex PCR; in TCRdb, only in-frame clones are kept and a portion is missing. This table has more than 2 million clones, around 96% appearing once. Sequenced material: naive CD8+ T cells sorted from blood. Source of these receptors: a man younger than 35 in good health. The CDR3 runs from the conserved cysteine through the conserved F or W. Fields, in order: CDR3 DNA, CDR3 protein, V gene, J gene, D gene, clone size. D genes are given only for firm matches. The size of a clone is reported for some rows only, either as once, few or many, or as a class for expanded clones.

TGTGCCAGCAGTCACCCCGGACAGTCCATGAACACTGAAGCTTTCTTT,CASSHPGQSMNTEAFF,TRBV28,TRBJ1-1,NA,NA
TGTGCCAGCAGTGTGGGACAGGGGGCAATTAACACTGAAGCTTTCTTT,CASSVGQGAINTEAFF,TRBV2,TRBJ1-1,TRBD1,once
TGTGCCAGCAGCTCCATCGGGACTAGCGGGGGCTACGAGCAGTACTTC,CASSSIGTSGGYEQYF,TRBV7-3,TRBJ2-7,TRBD2,once
TGTGCCAGCAGCTTGGATAGGGGGGCGCTGAACACTGAAGCTTTCTTT,CASSLDRGALNTEAFF,TRBV5-5,TRBJ1-1,NA,NA
TGTGCCAGCAGCTTAGGGGATAACCACTATGGCTACACCTTC,CASSLGDNHYGYTF,TRBV7-9,TRBJ1-2,NA,NA
TGTGCCAGCAGCTACTTTGCAGGGGTCTACGAGCAGTACTTC,CASSYFAGVYEQYF,TRBV11-2,TRBJ2-7,NA,NA
TGTGCCAGCAGTCCCCGGGACGGCTCCTACGAGCAGTACTTC,CASSPRDGSYEQYF,TRBV25-1,TRBJ2-7,NA,NA
TGTGCCAGCAGCGTAGCCACTGGGGGTAACACTGAAGCTTTCTTT,CASSVATGGNTEAFF,TRBV9,TRBJ1-1,NA,NA
TGCGCCAGCAGCCAAGTGGGACTAGCGGGGAACGTAGATACGCAGTATTTT,CASSQVGLAGNVDTQYF,TRBV4-1,TRBJ2-3,TRBD2,NA
TGTGCCAGCAGTTTGTTTTTTGCGGGAGAGTCGTCTCGGCCCTACAATGAGCAGTTCTTC,CASSLFFAGESSRPYNEQFF,TRBV28,TRBJ2-1,TRBD2,NA
TGTGCCAGCAGCTTGGAAGGGGTCGGGTACGAGCAGTACTTC,CASSLEGVGYEQYF,TRBV5-8,TRBJ2-7,NA,NA
TGTGCCAGTAGTACCCCGGGGCTCTCCTACGAGCAGTACTTC,CASSTPGLSYEQYF,TRBV19,TRBJ2-7,NA,NA
TGTGCCTGTAGGCCTATAGAGGACACTGAAGCTTTCTTT,CACRPIEDTEAFF,TRBV30,TRBJ1-1,NA,NA
TGTGCCAGCAGCCCCCTCGCGGGTGCTAGCACAGATACGCAGTATTTT,CASSPLAGASTDTQYF,TRBV27,TRBJ2-3,NA,NA
TGTGCCAGTAGTGTCGGACAGGGATCGTACGAGCAGTACTTC,CASSVGQGSYEQYF,TRBV19,TRBJ2-7,TRBD1,NA
TGTGCCAGCAGAGGGCCCCCCCCCGACCTTATGGCCCATGAAAACACCATATATTTT,CASRGPPPDLMAHENTIYF,TRBV13,TRBJ1-3,NA,once
TGTGCCAGCAGCTTGAATGGCTCGAACACCGGGGAGCTGTTTTTT,CASSLNGSNTGELFF,TRBV5-4,TRBJ2-2,NA,NA
TGTGCCAGCAGTCCCCGCCTGGGGGGATTGAACACCGGGGAGCTGTTTTTT,CASSPRLGGLNTGELFF,TRBV7-8,TRBJ2-2,NA,NA
TGTGCCAGCAGTTACTCCGGGACTAGCTACGAGCAGTACTTC,CASSYSGTSYEQYF,TRBV6-9,TRBJ2-7,TRBD2,NA
TGTGCCAGCAGCCAAGGGAACCGGGGGTCCTACTACGAGCAGTACTTC,CASSQGNRGSYYEQYF,TRBV14,TRBJ2-7,NA,NA
TGTGCCAGCAGCACAACAGGGCACGCGTCCTACGAGCAGTACTTC,CASSTTGHASYEQYF,TRBV13,TRBJ2-7,NA,NA
TGTGCCAGCAGCCAAGAAGACTTTACCTTCTCCTACGAGCAGTACTTC,CASSQEDFTFSYEQYF,TRBV14,TRBJ2-7,NA,NA
TGCGCCAGCAGCCAAGAGAACCTAGCCGATGAGCAGTTCTTC,CASSQENLADEQFF,TRBV4-3,TRBJ2-1,NA,NA
TGTGCCAGCAGCCGACACCGGGACAGATGCTATGGCTACACCTTC,CASSRHRDRCYGYTF,TRBV7-9,TRBJ1-2,TRBD1,NA
TGTGCCAGCAGCGCGCCAAGGGGGGAGCAGTTCTTC,CASSAPRGEQFF,TRBV9,TRBJ2-1,NA,once
TGTGCCAGCAGCTTGGTATGGGGCGGCACAGATACGCAGTATTTT,CASSLVWGGTDTQYF,TRBV5-6,TRBJ2-3,NA,NA
TGTGCCAGCAGTCACGAGGGACAGGGGATTTCAGATACGCAGTATTTT,CASSHEGQGISDTQYF,TRBV2,TRBJ2-3,TRBD1,NA
TGCGCCAGTTCGGACAGGGGGGACTATGGCTACACCTTC,CASSDRGDYGYTF,TRBV4-3,TRBJ1-2,TRBD1,NA
TGTGCCAGCAGTTTCAGGGTGGACTACGAGCAGTACTTC,CASSFRVDYEQYF,TRBV27,TRBJ2-7,NA,NA
TGTGCCAGCACACCCCACCCAGGGGGCTCCGGGGAGCTGTTTTTT,CASTPHPGGSGELFF,TRBV27,TRBJ2-2,TRBD1,NA
TGTGCCAGTAGTATAGACCTTCCGACCTCCTACGAGCAGTACTTC,CASSIDLPTSYEQYF,TRBV19,TRBJ2-7,NA,NA
TGCAGCGTTGAAGATCTGGGGGGTGACTATGGCTACACCTTC,CSVEDLGGDYGYTF,TRBV29-1,TRBJ1-2,NA,once
TGTGCCAGCGCCACACCGGGACCTTTAGCAGATACGCAGTATTTT,CASATPGPLADTQYF,TRBV28,TRBJ2-3,NA,NA
TGTGCCAGCAGTTTAACTCAGGGGAGCTCGAATGAAAAACTGTTTTTT,CASSLTQGSSNEKLFF,TRBV27,TRBJ1-4,NA,NA
TGTGCCAGCAGCGTCAGGGAGATGGGGGGCTACACCTTC,CASSVREMGGYTF,TRBV5-4,TRBJ1-2,NA,NA
TGTGCCAGCAGTACCCCGGAGGAGCCGCCCGCCTACGAGCAGTACTTC,CASSTPEEPPAYEQYF,TRBV28,TRBJ2-7,NA,NA
TGTGCCAGCAGCTTCTTCCGTAGCTATGGCTACACCTTC,CASSFFRSYGYTF,TRBV7-9,TRBJ1-2,NA,NA
TGTGCCTGGGCCCCAGGTCGCGAGCAGTACTTC,CAWAPGREQYF,TRBV30,TRBJ2-7,NA,NA
TGTGCCAGCAGCTTATCTCGTCCCTCCGAGCAGTACTTC,CASSLSRPSEQYF,TRBV13,TRBJ2-7,NA,NA
TGTGCCAGCAGCAAAGGAAAACTAGCGGCTAACACCGGGGAGCTGTTTTTT,CASSKGKLAANTGELFF,TRBV21-1,TRBJ2-2,NA,NA
TGTGCCAGCAGCGTAGAAAACGGGAGAATCGATGAGCAGTTCTTC,CASSVENGRIDEQFF,TRBV9,TRBJ2-1,NA,once
TGTGCCAGCAGCGTGGGTCCGCCCACAGATACGCAGTATTTT,CASSVGPPTDTQYF,TRBV9,TRBJ2-3,NA,NA
TGTGCCAGCAGCGGGGGACAGGGGGTCACTGAAGCTTTCTTT,CASSGGQGVTEAFF,TRBV13,TRBJ1-1,TRBD1,NA
TGCAGCGTTACCGGGGACCGGATTAGCACAGATACGCAGTATTTT,CSVTGDRISTDTQYF,TRBV29-1,TRBJ2-3,NA,NA
TGTGCCAGCAGTGAACAGGGGACTAGTCTTGACGAGACCCAGTACTTC,CASSEQGTSLDETQYF,TRBV25-1,TRBJ2-5,TRBD2,NA
TGTGCCAGCAGCCAAGATCGGAGGGACCCTCACTACACCTTC,CASSQDRRDPHYTF,TRBV4-2,TRBJ1-2,NA,NA
TGTGCCAGCAGCTCCCTCCCTAGCGGGAGCACAGATACGCAGTATTTT,CASSSLPSGSTDTQYF,TRBV7-9,TRBJ2-3,TRBD2,NA
TGCGCCAGCAGCCGCCCGAGCGGGGGAGACACCGGGGAGCTGTTTTTT,CASSRPSGGDTGELFF,TRBV5-1,TRBJ2-2,TRBD2,NA
TGTGCCAGCAGCGTAGGGGGAAGTTACGAGCAGTACTTC,CASSVGGSYEQYF,TRBV9,TRBJ2-7,NA,NA
TGTGCCAGCAGCAACCCCGGGACAGGGTTTGGAGGAGGCTACACCTTC,CASSNPGTGFGGGYTF,TRBV7-9,TRBJ1-2,TRBD1,NA
TGCGCCAGCAGAGAGGACAGTCGATCTAACGAGCAGTACTTC,CASREDSRSNEQYF,TRBV10-2,TRBJ2-7,NA,NA
TGTGCCACCGAAGGGAGCGGGAGGGACGTCTACGAGCAGTACTTC,CATEGSGRDVYEQYF,TRBV7-9,TRBJ2-7,TRBD2,NA
TGTGCCAGCAGCTCAACTAGCGTCTCCTACAATGAGCAGTTCTTC,CASSSTSVSYNEQFF,TRBV7-9,TRBJ2-1,TRBD2,NA
TGTGCCAGCAGCCCGCCCCTGTCGGGCACCGGGGAGCTGTTTTTT,CASSPPLSGTGELFF,TRBV7-9,TRBJ2-2,NA,NA